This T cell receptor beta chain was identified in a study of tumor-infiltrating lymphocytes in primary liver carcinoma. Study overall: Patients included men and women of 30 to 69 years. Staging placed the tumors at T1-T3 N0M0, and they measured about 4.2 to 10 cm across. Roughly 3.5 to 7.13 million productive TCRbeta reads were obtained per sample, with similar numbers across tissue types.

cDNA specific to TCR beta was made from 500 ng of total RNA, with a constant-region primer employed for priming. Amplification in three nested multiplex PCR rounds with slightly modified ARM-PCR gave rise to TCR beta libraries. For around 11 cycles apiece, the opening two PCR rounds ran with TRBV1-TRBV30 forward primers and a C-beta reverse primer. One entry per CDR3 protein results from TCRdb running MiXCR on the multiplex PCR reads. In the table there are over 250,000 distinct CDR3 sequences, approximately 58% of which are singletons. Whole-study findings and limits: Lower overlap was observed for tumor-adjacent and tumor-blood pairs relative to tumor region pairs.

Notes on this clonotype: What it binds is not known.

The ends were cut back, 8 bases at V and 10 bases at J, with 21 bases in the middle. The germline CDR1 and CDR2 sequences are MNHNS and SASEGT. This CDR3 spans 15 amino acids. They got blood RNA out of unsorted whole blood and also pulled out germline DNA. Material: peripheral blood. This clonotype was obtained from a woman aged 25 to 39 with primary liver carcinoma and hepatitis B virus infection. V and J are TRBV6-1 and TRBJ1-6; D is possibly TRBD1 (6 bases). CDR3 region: CASDQTRGRGSPLHF. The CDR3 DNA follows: TGTGCCAGCGACCAGACAAGGGGCAGGGGATCACCCCTCCACTTT.